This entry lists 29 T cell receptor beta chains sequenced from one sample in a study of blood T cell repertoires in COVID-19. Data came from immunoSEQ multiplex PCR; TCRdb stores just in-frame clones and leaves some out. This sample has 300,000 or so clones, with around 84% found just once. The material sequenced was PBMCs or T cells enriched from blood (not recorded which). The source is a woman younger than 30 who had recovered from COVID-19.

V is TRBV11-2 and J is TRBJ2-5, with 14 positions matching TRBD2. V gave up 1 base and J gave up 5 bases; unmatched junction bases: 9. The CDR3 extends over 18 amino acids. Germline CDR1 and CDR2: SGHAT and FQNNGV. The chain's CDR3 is CASSLGLTSGGARETQYF. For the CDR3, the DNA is TGTGCCAGCAGCTTAGGATTGACTAGCGGGGGGGCCAGGGAGACCCAGTACTTC. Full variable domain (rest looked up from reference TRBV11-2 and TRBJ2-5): EAGVAQSPRYKIIEKRQSVAFWCNPISGHATLYWYQQILGQGPKLLIQFQNNGVVDDSQLPKDRFSAERLKGVDSTLKIQPAKLEDSAVYLCASSLGLTSGGARETQYFGPGTRLLVL.

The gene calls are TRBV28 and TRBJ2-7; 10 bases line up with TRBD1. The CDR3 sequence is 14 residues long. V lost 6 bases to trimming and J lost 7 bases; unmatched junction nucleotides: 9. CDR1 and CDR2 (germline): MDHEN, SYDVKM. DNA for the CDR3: TGTGCCAGCAGACCCGGGACAGGGGCTGGGGAGCAGTACTTC. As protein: CASRPGTGAGEQYF.

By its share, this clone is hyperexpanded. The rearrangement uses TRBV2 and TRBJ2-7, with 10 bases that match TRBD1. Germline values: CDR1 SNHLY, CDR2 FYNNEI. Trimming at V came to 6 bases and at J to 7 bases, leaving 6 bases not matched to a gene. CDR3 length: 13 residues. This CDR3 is CASRTGGASEQYF. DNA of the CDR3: TGTGCCAGCAGGACAGGGGGCGCGAGTGAGCAGTACTTC.

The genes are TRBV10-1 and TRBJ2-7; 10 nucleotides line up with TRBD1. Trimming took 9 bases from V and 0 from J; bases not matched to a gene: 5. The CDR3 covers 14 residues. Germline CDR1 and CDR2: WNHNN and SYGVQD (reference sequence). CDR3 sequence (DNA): TGCGCCAGACCTGGGACAGGGGACTCCTACGAGCAGTACTTC. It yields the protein CARPGTGDSYEQYF.

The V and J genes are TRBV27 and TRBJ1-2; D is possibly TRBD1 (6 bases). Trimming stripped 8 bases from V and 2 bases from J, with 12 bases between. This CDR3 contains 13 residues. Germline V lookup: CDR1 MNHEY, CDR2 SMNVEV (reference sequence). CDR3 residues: CASSGQMNYGYTF. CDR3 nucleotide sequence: TGTGCCAGCTCTGGACAGATGAACTATGGCTACACCTTC.

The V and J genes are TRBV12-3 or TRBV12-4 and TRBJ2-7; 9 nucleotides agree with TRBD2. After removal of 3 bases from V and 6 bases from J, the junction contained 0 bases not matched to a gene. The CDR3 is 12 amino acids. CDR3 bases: TGTGCCAGCAGTTTTAGCGGGGGCGAGCAGTACTTC. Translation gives CASSFSGGEQYF.

CDR3 sequence: CASSHPDRENTIYF. The CDR3 DNA reads as TGCGCCAGCAGCCATCCGGACAGGGAGAACACCATATATTTT. J is TRBJ1-3 and V is TRBV5-1, with 8 bases identical to TRBD1. V trimming: 4 bases; J trimming: 7 bases; junction bases outside the gene matches: 7. The CDR3 length is 14 residues. Germline CDR1 SGHRS, CDR2 YFSETQ.

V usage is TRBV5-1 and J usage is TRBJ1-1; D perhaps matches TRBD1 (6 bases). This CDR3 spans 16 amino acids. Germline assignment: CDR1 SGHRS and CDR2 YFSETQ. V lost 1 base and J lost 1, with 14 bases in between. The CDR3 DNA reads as TGCGCCAGCAGCTTGTTCCCACCGGGACAGAACACTGAAGCTTTCTTT. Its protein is CASSLFPPGQNTEAFF.

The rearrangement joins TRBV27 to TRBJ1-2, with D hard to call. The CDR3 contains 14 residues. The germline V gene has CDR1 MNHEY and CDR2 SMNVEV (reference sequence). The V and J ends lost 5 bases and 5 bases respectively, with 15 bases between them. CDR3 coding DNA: TGTGCCAGCAGTACCTATTCCGACGGGTATGGCTACACCTTC. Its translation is CASSTYSDGYGYTF.

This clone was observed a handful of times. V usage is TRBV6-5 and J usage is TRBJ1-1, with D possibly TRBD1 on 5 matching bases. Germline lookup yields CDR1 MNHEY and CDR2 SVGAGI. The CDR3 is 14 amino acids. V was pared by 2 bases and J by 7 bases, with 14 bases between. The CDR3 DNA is TGTGCCAGCAGTTACGCCGGGGGTTCGAGTGAAGCTTTCTTT. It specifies CASSYAGGSSEAFF.

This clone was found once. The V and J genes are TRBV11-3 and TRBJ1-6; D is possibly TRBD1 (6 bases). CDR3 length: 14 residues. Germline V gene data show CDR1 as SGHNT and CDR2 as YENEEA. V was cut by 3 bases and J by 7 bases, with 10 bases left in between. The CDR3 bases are TGTGCCAGCAGCTTGGGACAAGCGAATTCACCCCTCCACTTT. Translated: CASSLGQANSPLHF. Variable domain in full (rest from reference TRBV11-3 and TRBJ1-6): EAGVVQSPRYKIIEKKQPVAFWCNPISGHNTLYWYLQNLGQGPELLIRYENEEAVDDSQLPKDRFSAERLKGVDSTLKIQPAELGDSAVYLCASSLGQANSPLHFGNGTRLTVT.

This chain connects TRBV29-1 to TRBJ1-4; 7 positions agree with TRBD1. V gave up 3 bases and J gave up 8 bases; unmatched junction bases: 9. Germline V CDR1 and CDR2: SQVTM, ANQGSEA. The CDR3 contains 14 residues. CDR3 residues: CSVDTTGVGEKLFF. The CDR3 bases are TGCAGCGTTGACACAACAGGGGTTGGCGAAAAACTGTTTTTT.

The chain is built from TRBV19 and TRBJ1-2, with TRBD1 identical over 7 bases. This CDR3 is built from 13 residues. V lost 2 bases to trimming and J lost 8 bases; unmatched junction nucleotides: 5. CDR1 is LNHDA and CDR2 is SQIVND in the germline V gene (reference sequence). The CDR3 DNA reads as TGTGCCAGTAGTATAACAGGGGAAGGCGGCTACACCTTC. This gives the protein CASSITGEGGYTF.

CDR3 protein: CASSLQNSPLHF. The CDR3 nucleotides are TGTGCCAGCAGCCTACAGAATTCACCCCTCCACTTT. V usage is TRBV11-1 and J usage is TRBJ1-6; D not resolved. Germline V gives CDR1 SGHAT, CDR2 FQDESV (reference sequence). V was pared by 5 bases and J by 7 bases, with 6 bases between. This CDR3 has 12 residues.

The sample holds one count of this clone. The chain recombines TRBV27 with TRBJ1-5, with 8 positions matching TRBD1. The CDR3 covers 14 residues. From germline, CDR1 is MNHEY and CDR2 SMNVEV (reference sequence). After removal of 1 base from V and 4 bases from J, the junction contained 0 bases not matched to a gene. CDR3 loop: CASSLYRGNQPQHF. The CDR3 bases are TGTGCCAGCAGTTTATACAGGGGGAATCAGCCCCAGCATTTT.

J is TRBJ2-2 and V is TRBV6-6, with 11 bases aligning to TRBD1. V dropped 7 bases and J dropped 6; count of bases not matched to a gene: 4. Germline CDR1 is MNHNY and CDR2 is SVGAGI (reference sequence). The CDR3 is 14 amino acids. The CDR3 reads CASNEDRGPGELFF. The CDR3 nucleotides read TGTGCCAGCAATGAGGACAGGGGGCCCGGGGAGCTGTTTTTT.

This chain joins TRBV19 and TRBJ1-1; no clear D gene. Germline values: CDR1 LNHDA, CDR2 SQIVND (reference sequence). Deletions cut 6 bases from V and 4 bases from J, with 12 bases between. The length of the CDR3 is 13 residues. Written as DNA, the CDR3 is TGTGCCAGTAGAACCTTTGGAGGCACTGAAGCTTTCTTT. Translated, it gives CASRTFGGTEAFF.

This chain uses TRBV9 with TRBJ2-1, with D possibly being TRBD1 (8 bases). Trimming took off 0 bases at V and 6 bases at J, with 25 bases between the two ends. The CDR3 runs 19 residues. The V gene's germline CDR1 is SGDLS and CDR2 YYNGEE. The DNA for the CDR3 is TGTGCCAGCAGCGTAGGGGGAGGGATCGGACAGGGAGTTTTCAATGAGCAGTTCTTC. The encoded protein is CASSVGGGIGQGVFNEQFF.

CDR3 DNA sequence: TGTGCCAGCAGCTTTGGGGGACAGTATGGCTACACCTTC. This codes for CASSFGGQYGYTF. The V gene is TRBV28, the J gene TRBJ1-2; 7 bases agree with TRBD1. Germline V gene sequence: CDR1 MDHEN, CDR2 SYDVKM. The length of the CDR3 is 13 residues. Trimming removed 6 bases from V and 5 bases from J; junction bases left unmatched: 6.

This CDR3 reads CASSFGNTIYF. In DNA form, the CDR3 reads TGTGCCAGCAGTTTCGGGAACACCATATATTTT. V usage is TRBV12-3 or TRBV12-4 and J usage is TRBJ1-3; D gene ambiguous. V was clipped by 3 bases and J by 7 bases, with 4 bases between them. The CDR3 runs 11 residues.

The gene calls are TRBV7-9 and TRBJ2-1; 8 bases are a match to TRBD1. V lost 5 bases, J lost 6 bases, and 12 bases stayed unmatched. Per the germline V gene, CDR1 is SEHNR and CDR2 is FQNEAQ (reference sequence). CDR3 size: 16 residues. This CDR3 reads CASSPPLMDRVNEQFF. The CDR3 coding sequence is TGTGCCAGCAGCCCCCCCCTTATGGACAGGGTCAATGAGCAGTTCTTC.

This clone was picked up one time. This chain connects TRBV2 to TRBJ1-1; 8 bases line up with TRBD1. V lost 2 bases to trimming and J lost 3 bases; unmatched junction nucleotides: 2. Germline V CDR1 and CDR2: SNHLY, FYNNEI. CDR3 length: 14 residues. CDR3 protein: CASSERTGYTEAFF. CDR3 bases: TGTGCCAGCAGTGAAAGGACAGGGTACACTGAAGCTTTCTTT.

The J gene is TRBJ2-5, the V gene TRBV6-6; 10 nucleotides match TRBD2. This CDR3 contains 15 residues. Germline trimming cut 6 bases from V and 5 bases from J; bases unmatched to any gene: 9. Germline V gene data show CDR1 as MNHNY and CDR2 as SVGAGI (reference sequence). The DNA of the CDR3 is TGTGCCAGCAGAACCGAGCGGGGGGGCCGGGAGACCCAGTACTTC. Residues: CASRTERGGRETQYF.

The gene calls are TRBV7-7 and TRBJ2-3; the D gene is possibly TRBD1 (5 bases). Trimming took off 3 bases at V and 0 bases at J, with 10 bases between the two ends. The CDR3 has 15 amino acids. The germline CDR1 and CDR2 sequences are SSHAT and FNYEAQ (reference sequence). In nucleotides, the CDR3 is TGTGCCAGCAGCTTGGGGCGGATTAGCACAGATACGCAGTATTTT. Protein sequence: CASSLGRISTDTQYF.

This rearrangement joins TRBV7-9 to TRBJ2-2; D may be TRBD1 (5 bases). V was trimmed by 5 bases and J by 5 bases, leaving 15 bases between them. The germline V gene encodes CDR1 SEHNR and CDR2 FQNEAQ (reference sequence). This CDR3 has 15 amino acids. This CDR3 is CASSPRQGTTGELFF. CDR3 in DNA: TGTGCCAGCAGCCCCCGGCAGGGAACAACCGGGGAGCTGTTTTTT. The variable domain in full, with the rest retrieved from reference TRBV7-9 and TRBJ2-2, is DTGVSQNPRHKITKRGQNVTFRCDPISEHNRLYWYRQTLGQGPEFLTYFQNEAQLEKSRLLSDRFSAERPKGSFSTLEIQRTEQGDSAMYLCASSPRQGTTGELFFGEGSRLTVL.

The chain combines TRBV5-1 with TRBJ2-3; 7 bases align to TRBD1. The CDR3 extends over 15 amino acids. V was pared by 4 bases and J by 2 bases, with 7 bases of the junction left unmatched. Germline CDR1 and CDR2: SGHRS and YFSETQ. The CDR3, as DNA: TGCGCCAGCAGCCTCGGGACAGCTACCACAGATACGCAGTATTTT. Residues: CASSLGTATTDTQYF.

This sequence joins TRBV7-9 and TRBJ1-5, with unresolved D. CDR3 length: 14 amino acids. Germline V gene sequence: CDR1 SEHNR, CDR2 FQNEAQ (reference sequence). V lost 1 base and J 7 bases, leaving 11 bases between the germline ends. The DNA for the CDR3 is TGTGCCAGCAGCTTAGGAGCCGGGTCCCAGCCCCAGCATTTT. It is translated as CASSLGAGSQPQHF.

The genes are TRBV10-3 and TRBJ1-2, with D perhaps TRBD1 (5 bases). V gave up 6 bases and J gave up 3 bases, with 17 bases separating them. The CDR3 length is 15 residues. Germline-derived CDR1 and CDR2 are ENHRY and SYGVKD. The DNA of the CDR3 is TGTGCCATCAGGACCGGCACACAGGATGACTATGGCTACACCTTC. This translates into CAIRTGTQDDYGYTF.

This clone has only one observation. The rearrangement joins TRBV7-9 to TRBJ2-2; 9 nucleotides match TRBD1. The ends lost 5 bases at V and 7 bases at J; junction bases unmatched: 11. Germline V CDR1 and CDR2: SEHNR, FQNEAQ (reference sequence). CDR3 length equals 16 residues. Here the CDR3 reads CASSNPGTGKGGELFF. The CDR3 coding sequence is TGTGCCAGCAGCAACCCGGGGACAGGGAAGGGCGGGGAGCTGTTTTTT.